Following are 11 T cell receptor beta chains from one sample sequenced in a study of CD8+ T cells in alopecia areata. The sample's treatment: oral pan-JAK inhibitor, 5-10 mg twice daily. The sequencing template was cDNA reverse transcribed from extracted RNA. TCRdb's copy holds only in-frame clones and misses some; the assay was immunoSEQ multiplex PCR. The table records roughly 100,000 clones, approximately 60% of them present only once. Sample: CD8+ T cells sorted from blood, taken at week 4, from a patient treated with tofacitinib. Source of these receptors: a human donor with alopecia areata.

This chain links TRBV5-1 with TRBJ1-2; D gene ambiguous. V shed 4 bases and J shed 2 bases, with 15 bases lying between them. Germline V CDR1 and CDR2: SGHRS, YFSETQ. This CDR3 is 15 amino acids long. The CDR3 region is CASSPGHGTNYGYTF. DNA of the CDR3: TGCGCCAGCAGCCCCGGTCACGGCACCAACTATGGCTACACCTTC.

V usage is TRBV7-9 and J usage is TRBJ1-1; D gene unclear. CDR1 and CDR2 from the germline V gene are SEHNR and FQNEAQ (reference sequence). CDR3 length: 12 residues. V lost 8 bases and J lost 4, with 11 bases in between. CDR3 in DNA: TGTGCCAGCGCCCGGCTGGTCACTGAAGCTTTCTTT. This gives the protein CASARLVTEAFF.

This clone has more than one count but fewer than ten. V gene TRBV4-1 combines with J gene TRBJ2-1, with 7 bases matching TRBD2. The CDR3 loop spans 16 amino acids. J was trimmed by 4 bases and V by 5 bases; bases with no gene match: 11. Germline V gene data show CDR1 as MGHRA and CDR2 as YSYEKL. CDR3 protein: CASSNRLASGYNEQFF. The CDR3 bases are TGCGCCAGCAGCAACCGACTAGCTTCGGGGTACAATGAGCAGTTCTTC.

The V gene is TRBV30, the J gene TRBJ2-1, with 13 bases fitting TRBD2. Looked up from germline, CDR1 is GTSNPN and CDR2 is SVGIG (reference sequence). The CDR3 runs to 16 residues. With 6 bases clipped from V and 8 bases from J, the junction kept 13 bases outside the gene matches. For the CDR3, the DNA is TGTGCCTGCAGGGGGTTAGGGACTAGCGGGACCTATGAGCAGTTCTTC. Its translation is CACRGLGTSGTYEQFF.

The chain uses TRBV2 and TRBJ2-7, with no clear D. This CDR3 region has 14 residues. V lost 3 bases and J lost 2, with 11 bases in between. Germline V gene sequence: CDR1 SNHLY, CDR2 FYNNEI. The CDR3 reads CASSEELGPYEQYF. Here the CDR3 DNA reads TGTGCCAGCAGTGAGGAGTTAGGGCCCTACGAGCAGTACTTC.

This clone has just a few counts. The genes are TRBV6-5 and TRBJ1-5, with 9 positions matching TRBD1. This CDR3 is 15 amino acids long. CDR1 and CDR2 (germline): MNHEY, SVGAGI. With 6 bases clipped from V and 1 base from J, the junction kept 4 bases outside the gene matches. CDR3 region: CASRRQGDSNQPQHF. The CDR3 region has the DNA TGTGCCAGCAGAAGACAGGGGGACAGCAATCAGCCCCAGCATTTT.

The chain links TRBV19 to TRBJ1-1; perhaps TRBD1 as D (6 bases). Trimming shortened V by 7 bases and J by 10 bases, and 25 bases separated the two germline ends. Germline V CDR1 and CDR2: LNHDA, SQIVND (reference sequence). This CDR3 region has 15 residues. The CDR3, as DNA: TGTGCCAGTAAGGTTAGGGGGACACTCGACGCCGGAGCTTTCTTT. Encoded protein: CASKVRGTLDAGAFF.

This clone ranks as medium-sized. The chain combines TRBV7-3 with TRBJ2-5, with a weak D call TRBD2 (7 bases). The germline gives CDR1 SGHTA, CDR2 FQGTGA. Trimming stripped 4 bases from V and 1 base from J, with 13 bases between. The CDR3 has 15 residues. The CDR3 DNA sequence: TGTGCCAGCAGCTCAGGCGGGGGCCTCCAAGAGACCCAGTACTTC. It codes for CASSSGGGLQETQYF.

This clone appeared a few times. The chain combines TRBV19 with TRBJ2-7; D perhaps matches TRBD1 (6 bases). V lost 1 base, J lost 2 bases, and 15 bases lay in between. Germline V gene sequence: CDR1 LNHDA, CDR2 SQIVND (reference sequence). This CDR3 contains 16 residues. The CDR3 DNA sequence: TGTGCCAGTAGTATAGTCGGACAGACCGACACCTACGAGCAGTACTTC. Protein product: CASSIVGQTDTYEQYF.

The chain is built from TRBV30 and TRBJ2-5; D remains unclear. Trimming cost V 4 bases and J 1 base, with 7 bases left between them. The CDR3 covers 12 residues. The germline V gene encodes CDR1 GTSNPN and CDR2 SVGIG (reference sequence). The CDR3 DNA follows: TGTGCCTGGAAGGATTTCCAAGAGACCCAGTACTTC. This encodes CAWKDFQETQYF. The full variable domain, in which reference TRBV30 and TRBJ2-5 provide the parts outside the CDR3, is SQTIHQWPATLVQPVGSPLSLECTVEGTSNPNLYWYRQAAGRGLQLLFYSVGIGQISSEVPQNLSASRPQDRQFILSSKKLLLSDSGFYLCAWKDFQETQYFGPGTRLLVL.

The chain links TRBV4-3 to TRBJ1-4; D gene unclear. Trimming pared 4 bases from V and 1 base from J, leaving 10 bases between. Germline V gene sequence: CDR1 LGHNA, CDR2 YSLEER. The CDR3 contains 15 residues. For the CDR3, the DNA is TGCGCCAGCAGCCCACATCGAGGAACTAATGAAAAACTGTTTTTT. This sequence encodes CASSPHRGTNEKLFF.